This T cell receptor beta chain was identified in a study of blood T cell repertoires in COVID-19. Across the whole study: The United States, Italy and Spain were the sources of the acute and convalescent COVID-19 samples. T cells, B-cell-depleted T cells, or PBMCs provided the cDNA or gDNA that served as material.

In germline, CDR1 is SGHDN, CDR2 FVKESK. Trimming removed 1 base from V and 6 bases from J, with 15 bases in between. The CDR3 loop spans 16 amino acids. Authors' processing steps: How many nucleated cells were present was estimated from reference gene primer amplification. Generated by immunoSEQ multiplex PCR, the TCRdb table keeps only in-frame clones and is missing some. V, J and clone size reflect that table, while D and trimming were determined from the DNA. Of tens of thousands of clones in the sample, more than 85% were seen once. The origin of this receptor is a man in his 60s with acute or convalescent COVID-19. Specimen: peripheral blood. V usage is TRBV14 and J usage is TRBJ2-2; possible D gene TRBD2, 5 bases. CDR3 coding DNA: TGTGCCAGCAGCCAAGTAGGAGGCTCCACCGCCGGGGAGCTGTTTTTT. Translating it yields CASSQVGGSTAGELFF.